These 3 T cell receptor beta chains originate from one sample sequenced in a study of T cells after yellow fever vaccination. In TCRdb, the 5' RACE reads were re-called with MiXCR into one record per CDR3 protein. There are more than 300,000 distinct CDR3 sequences in the sample; around a tenth occur only once, and approximately 3.3% lies in the top ten. Specimen: CD4+ T cells sorted from PBMCs, collected 45 days after the yellow fever booster vaccination. Receptors were obtained from a man aged 18-30 years who received the YFV17D yellow fever vaccine.

This clonotype was picked up a small number of times. The CDR3 nucleotides are TGTGCCAGCAGTTCGGTGGTCAGTCAGCCCCAGCATTTT. This gives the protein CASSSVVSQPQHF. The chain carries TRBV12-3 or TRBV12-4 and TRBJ1-5; no definite D call. The CDR3 runs 13 residues. Trimming pared 4 bases from V and 6 bases from J, leaving 10 bases between.

The J gene is TRBJ1-1, the V gene TRBV7-9; D possibly corresponds to TRBD1 (5 bases). The CDR3 has 19 residues. Germline V gene data show CDR1 as SEHNR and CDR2 as FQNEAQ (reference sequence). V lost 2 bases and J 2 bases, leaving 24 bases between the germline ends. The CDR3 region is CASSLIRIQGSFSNTEAFF. Here the CDR3 DNA reads TGTGCCAGCAGCTTAATTAGAATTCAGGGTTCTTTCTCCAACACTGAAGCTTTCTTT.

This chain joins TRBV28 and TRBJ1-3, with D perhaps TRBD1 (6 bases). Per germline, CDR1 MDHEN and CDR2 SYDVKM. Trimming stripped 7 bases from V and 1 base from J, with 11 bases between. The CDR3 sequence is 14 residues long. The CDR3 DNA is TGTGCCAGCAAGGGGGGCTGGTCTGGAAACACCATATATTTT. The encoded protein is CASKGGWSGNTIYF.